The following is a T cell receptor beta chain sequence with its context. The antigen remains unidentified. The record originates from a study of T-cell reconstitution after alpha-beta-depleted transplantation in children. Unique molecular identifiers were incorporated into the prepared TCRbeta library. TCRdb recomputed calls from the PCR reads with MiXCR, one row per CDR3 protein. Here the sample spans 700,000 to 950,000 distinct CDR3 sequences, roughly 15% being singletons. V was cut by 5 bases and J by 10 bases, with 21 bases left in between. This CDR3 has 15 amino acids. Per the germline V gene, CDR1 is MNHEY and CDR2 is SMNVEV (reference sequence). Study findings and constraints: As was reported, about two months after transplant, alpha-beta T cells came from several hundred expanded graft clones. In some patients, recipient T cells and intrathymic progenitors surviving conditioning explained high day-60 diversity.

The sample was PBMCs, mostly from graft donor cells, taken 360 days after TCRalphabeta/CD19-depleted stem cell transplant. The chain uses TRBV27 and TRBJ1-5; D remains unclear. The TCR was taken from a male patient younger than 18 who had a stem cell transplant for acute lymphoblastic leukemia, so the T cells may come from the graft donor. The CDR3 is CASSPGSAGVVPQHF. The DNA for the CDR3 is TGTGCCAGCAGTCCCGGGTCGGCCGGAGTCGTCCCCCAGCATTTT.